This T cell receptor beta chain comes out of a study of cytomegalovirus exposure and HLA in healthy donors. As for this clone: The antigen remains unidentified.

Findings of the study overall: Earlier analysis found most TCR beta V segments productive about 87% or about 30% of the time. The authors later found HLA-associated TCR beta chains more clonally expanded than equally common others. The study designated some 180 TCR beta chains cytomegalovirus-associated.

Vbeta (60) and Jbeta (13) primers were used in the PCR. Study processing details: It was a later analysis that counted around 85 million unique TCR beta chains, of which approximately 11 million were shared. Measured with immunoSEQ multiplex PCR; TCRdb has only the in-frame clones, and not every one. For V, J and clone size, that table is used; D and trimming come from the DNA. The sample carries about 190,000 clones, around 75% recorded once. Trimming cost V 2 bases and J 5 bases; bases outside gene matches: 5. Germline lookup yields CDR1 SGHRS and CDR2 YFSETQ. The CDR3 length is 14 residues. The clonotype comes from a woman aged 30 to 39 in good health and CMV-seropositive. The V call is TRBV5-1, the J call TRBJ2-5; 8 nucleotides agree with TRBD2. Sample: PBMCs. The CDR3 sequence: CASSFGRGGETQYF. In nucleotides, the CDR3 is TGCGCCAGCAGCTTTGGCCGGGGGGGGGAGACCCAGTACTTC.